This entry lists 15 T cell receptor beta chains sequenced from one sample in a study of cytomegalovirus exposure and HLA in healthy donors. The PCR employed 60 Vbeta primers together with 13 Jbeta primers. This table comes from immunoSEQ multiplex PCR, and its TCRdb copy is limited to in-frame clones, with some not included. The data contain 150,000 or so clones, around 80% of them singletons. Sequencing was performed on PBMCs. The receptors come from a man younger than 40 in good health and CMV-seropositive.

This chain joins TRBV6-1 and TRBJ2-7, with TRBD2 as a possible D gene (6 bases). Germline CDR1 MNHNS, CDR2 SASEGT. CDR3 length: 15 residues. The V end lost 7 bases, the J end lost 4 bases, and 20 bases lay between the germline ends. For the CDR3, the DNA is TGTGCCAGCAAGGGTGCGGTTAGCGGTAATTACGAGCAGTACTTC. Encoded protein: CASKGAVSGNYEQYF.

This clone was counted between two and nine times. This chain joins TRBV19 and TRBJ2-3, with 10 bases identical to TRBD2. CDR1 LNHDA and CDR2 SQIVND come from the germline V gene (reference sequence). The CDR3 contains 15 residues. The J segment lost 4 bases and the V segment lost 2 bases, leaving 3 bases of the junction unmatched. CDR3 coding DNA: TGTGCCAGTAGTATATGGACTAGCGGAGCAGATACGCAGTATTTT. Translation: CASSIWTSGADTQYF.

The chain links TRBV2 to TRBJ2-2; TRBD1 agrees at 9 bases. The CDR3 extends over 16 amino acids. The J segment lost 3 bases and the V segment lost 5 bases, leaving 7 bases of the junction unmatched. Germline V CDR1 and CDR2: SNHLY, FYNNEI. Here the CDR3 reads CASSRPGTGYTGELFF. The CDR3 DNA reads TGTGCCAGCAGTCGACCCGGGACAGGGTACACCGGGGAGCTGTTTTTT.

V usage is TRBV15 and J usage is TRBJ2-3, with 7 nucleotides matching TRBD1. From germline, CDR1 is LNHNV and CDR2 YYDKDF (reference sequence). This CDR3 is 14 amino acids long. V gave up 7 bases and J gave up 2 bases; unmatched junction bases: 6. The CDR3 DNA sequence: TGTGCCACCACTGAGACAGGGTACACAGATACGCAGTATTTT. Translated, it gives CATTETGYTDTQYF.

V gene TRBV19 combines with J gene TRBJ1-5, with 10 bases that match TRBD1. CDR1 is LNHDA, CDR2 SQIVND, per germline (reference sequence). CDR3 length: 15 amino acids. Trimming took 1 base from V and 4 from J; bases not matched to a gene: 1. Here the CDR3 DNA reads TGTGCCAGTAGTATAGGGGGACAGGGGAATCAGCCCCAGCATTTT. Translated: CASSIGGQGNQPQHF.

This chain joins TRBV5-5 and TRBJ1-1, with TRBD1 as a possible D gene (5 bases). Germline V gives CDR1 SGHKS, CDR2 YYEKEE (reference sequence). There are 14 residues in the CDR3. The V and J ends lost 1 base and 4 bases respectively, with 11 bases between them. The CDR3 is CASSLFRGGTEAFF. CDR3 bases: TGTGCCAGCAGCTTGTTTAGGGGCGGCACTGAAGCTTTCTTT.

The gene calls are TRBV18 and TRBJ2-5; the D is unclear. CDR1 is KGHSH and CDR2 is LQKENI in the germline V gene. V was trimmed by 3 bases and J by 4 bases, leaving 9 bases between them. The CDR3 consists of 13 residues. CDR3 in DNA: TGTGCCAGCTCACCGAGGCGAGGAGAGACCCAGTACTTC. Residues: CASSPRRGETQYF.

The CDR3 nucleotides are TGTGCCAGTAGTATCAGTCTAGCGGGCCCCAATGAGCAGTTCTTC. It yields the protein CASSISLAGPNEQFF. V is TRBV19 and J is TRBJ2-1; 8 bases align to TRBD2. J lost 6 bases, V lost 3 bases, and 7 bases had no gene match. CDR1 and CDR2 from the germline V gene are LNHDA and SQIVND (reference sequence). This CDR3 is built from 15 residues.

This clone was observed a few times. The rearrangement joins TRBV6-5 to TRBJ2-7; D unresolved. The CDR3 totals 13 residues. Trimming pared 4 bases from V and 4 bases from J, leaving 11 bases between. The germline gives CDR1 MNHEY, CDR2 SVGAGI. The DNA for the CDR3 is TGTGCCAGCAGTTTGCTAGTTAGTTACGAGCAGTACTTC. It encodes CASSLLVSYEQYF.

The rearrangement links TRBV5-1 to TRBJ2-1; the match to TRBD2 covers 11 bases. Germline CDR1 is SGHRS and CDR2 is YFSETQ. V was clipped by 3 bases and J by 7 bases; unmatched bases: 12. There are 17 residues in the CDR3. The CDR3, as DNA: TGCGCCAGCAGCTCACGAACACTAGCGGGAGTTAGGAATGAGCAGTTCTTC. It codes for CASSSRTLAGVRNEQFF.

V and J are TRBV27 and TRBJ1-2; D is perhaps TRBD1 (6 bases). V was clipped by 3 bases and J by 4 bases, with 15 bases between them. Germline V lookup: CDR1 MNHEY, CDR2 SMNVEV (reference sequence). The CDR3 contains 15 residues. DNA of the CDR3: TGTGCCAGCAGTTTTGGTGGGGGGGGCAGCTATGGCTACACCTTC. This sequence encodes CASSFGGGGSYGYTF.

The rearrangement links TRBV7-9 to TRBJ2-5, with 7 bases fitting TRBD1. Trimming cost V 7 bases and J 0 bases; bases outside gene matches: 8. This CDR3 has 15 residues. Germline loops: CDR1 SEHNR, CDR2 FQNEAQ (reference sequence). The CDR3 loop reads CASTQGTAYQETQYF. CDR3 nucleotide sequence: TGTGCCAGCACCCAAGGGACAGCATACCAAGAGACCCAGTACTTC.

This sequence joins TRBV9 and TRBJ2-1, with no clear D. Germline V gene sequence: CDR1 SGDLS, CDR2 YYNGEE. Deletions cut 0 bases from V and 9 bases from J, with 7 bases between. The CDR3 has 12 residues. The CDR3 protein is CASSVGESEQFF. CDR3 nucleotides: TGTGCCAGCAGCGTAGGAGAGAGTGAGCAGTTCTTC.

J is TRBJ1-1 and V is TRBV19; weak D call: TRBD1 (6 bases). The V and J ends lost 7 bases and 3 bases respectively, with 15 bases between them. The CDR3 consists of 14 residues. Looked up from germline, CDR1 is LNHDA and CDR2 is SQIVND (reference sequence). CDR3 nucleotide sequence: TGTGCCAGTATGGAGTGGGGGGGCGACACTGAAGCTTTCTTT. Its protein product is CASMEWGGDTEAFF.

The chain joins TRBV19 to TRBJ2-1; 8 bases agree with TRBD2. The germline V gene has CDR1 LNHDA and CDR2 SQIVND (reference sequence). The CDR3 runs to 15 residues. With V trimmed by 3 bases and J by 7 bases, 8 bases remained unmatched. The CDR3 DNA reads TGTGCCAGTAGTATCGTTCCTAGCGGGTTAAATGAGCAGTTCTTC. This translates into CASSIVPSGLNEQFF.